The 9 T cell receptor beta chains presented below share a single source sample, sequenced in a study of post-analysis software for immune sequencing data. These receptors have no known antigen. cDNA libraries for TCR beta contained unique molecular identifiers. Using its own MiXCR run on the PCR reads, TCRdb lists one record per CDR3 protein. The sample includes hundreds of thousands of distinct CDR3 sequences, just under 30% seen only once; the top ten take roughly 0.53%. Study findings and constraints: Compared with controls, patients had more of roughly five TRBV segments, including TRBV5-6, TRBV5-1 and TRBV20-1.

The specimen sequenced was blood. Receptors originate from a girl aged 5-17 years with multiple sclerosis.

The chain combines TRBV3-1 with TRBJ2-3; D gene uncertain. V gave up 1 base and J gave up 0 bases, with 11 bases separating them. The length of the CDR3 is 16 residues. Per the germline V gene, CDR1 is LGHDT and CDR2 is YNNKEL (reference sequence). The CDR3 reads CASSQVGHASTDTQYF. The CDR3 DNA is TGTGCCAGCAGCCAAGTTGGTCACGCTAGCACAGATACGCAGTATTTT.

This chain connects TRBV5-1 to TRBJ2-4; possible D gene TRBD2, 5 bases. The J call may be wrong; the DNA end is better matched by TRBJ2-5. CDR3 length equals 14 residues. Germline V gives CDR1 SGHRS, CDR2 YFSETQ. The CDR3 sequence: CASSFSRPGETQYF. CDR3 nucleotide sequence: TGCGCCAGCAGCTTTAGTCGGCCGGGGGAGACCCAGTACTTC.

The chain carries TRBV4-1 and TRBJ2-1, with D tentatively TRBD1 (6 bases). CDR1 is MGHRA and CDR2 is YSYEKL in the germline V gene. The CDR3 has 15 residues. The germline V and J ends were trimmed by 4 bases and 3 bases, with 13 bases remaining between them. The CDR3 loop reads CASSRVGGYYNEQFF. The CDR3 nucleotides read TGCGCCAGCAGCCGAGTTGGGGGCTACTACAATGAGCAGTTCTTC.

The rearrangement joins TRBV28 to TRBJ1-1; D call uncertain. Germline-derived CDR1 and CDR2 are MDHEN and SYDVKM. The ends were cut back, 4 bases at V and 9 bases at J, with 18 bases in the middle. CDR3 length: 14 amino acids. CDR3 sequence reads: CASSSVTVLQKAFF. DNA of the CDR3: TGTGCCAGCAGTTCGGTGACGGTTCTCCAAAAAGCTTTCTTT.

This clonotype was counted a single time. The chain is built from TRBV20-1 and TRBJ2-5, with D tentatively TRBD1 (6 bases). Germline loops: CDR1 DFQATT, CDR2 SNEGSKA (reference sequence). V was shortened by 6 bases and J by 11 bases, with 19 bases between the two germline ends. The CDR3 sequence is 12 residues long. The CDR3 here is CSAIMGANEQYF. CDR3 DNA sequence: TGCAGTGCCATCATGGGGGCCAATGAGCAGTACTTC.

This chain links TRBV7-9 with TRBJ2-4, with 11 bases matching TRBD1. Germline CDR1 SEHNR, CDR2 FQNEAQ (reference sequence). This CDR3 comprises 16 residues. The V and J ends lost 5 bases and 7 bases, in that order; junction bases with no gene match: 10. The CDR3 is CASSPPGGTGGNIQYF. CDR3 nucleotide sequence: TGTGCCAGCAGCCCACCGGGGGGGACAGGGGGGAACATTCAGTACTTC.

This clonotype occurred once. This likely comes from a read error, as the CDR3 has no conserved phenylalanine or tryptophan at its end. The chain couples TRBV3-1 to TRBJ2-1; 10 bases line up with TRBD2. V dropped 3 bases and J dropped 5; count of bases not matched to a gene: 4. CDR1 and CDR2 from the germline V gene are LGHDT and YNNKEL (reference sequence). The CDR3 has 15 amino acids. CDR3: CASSHSSGGHNEQFC. Written as DNA, the CDR3 is TGTGCCAGCAGCCATAGTAGCGGGGGGCACAATGAGCAGTTCTGC.

This clonotype has only one observation. Compared with germline, one end of the junction differs, possibly owing to a read error. The CDR3 bases are TGTGCCAGCACAAACTCCGCTGCGGGCGATGAGCAGTTGTTC. Residues: CASTNSAAGDEQLF. This rearrangement joins TRBV3-1 to TRBJ2-1, with D possibly being TRBD2 (5 bases). The germline V gene has CDR1 LGHDT and CDR2 YNNKEL (reference sequence). This CDR3 is 14 amino acids long.

This clonotype showed up just a few times. The V and J genes are TRBV5-1 and TRBJ2-3; 10 bases are a match to TRBD2. In germline, CDR1 is SGHRS, CDR2 YFSETQ. With 4 bases clipped from V and 2 bases from J, the junction kept 10 bases outside the gene matches. The CDR3 contains 17 residues. The CDR3, as DNA: TGCGCCAGCAGCGGCCTCCGACTAGCGGGTCCCACAGATACGCAGTATTTT. It yields the protein CASSGLRLAGPTDTQYF.